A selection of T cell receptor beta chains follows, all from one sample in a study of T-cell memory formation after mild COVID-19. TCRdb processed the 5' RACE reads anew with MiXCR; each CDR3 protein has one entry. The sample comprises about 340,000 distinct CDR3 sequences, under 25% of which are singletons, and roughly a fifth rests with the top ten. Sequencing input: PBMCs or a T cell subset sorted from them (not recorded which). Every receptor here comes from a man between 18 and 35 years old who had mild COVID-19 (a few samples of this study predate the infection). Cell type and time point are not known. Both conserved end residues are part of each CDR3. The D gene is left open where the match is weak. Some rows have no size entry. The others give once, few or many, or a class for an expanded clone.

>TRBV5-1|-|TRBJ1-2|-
TGCGCCAGCAGCTTGGTCGGGGGTTCGGTTGAATATGGCTACACCTTC
CASSLVGGSVEYGYTF
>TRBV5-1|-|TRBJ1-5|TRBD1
TGCGCCAGCAGCTCCGGGGACAGGGTTGGCAATCAGCCCCAGCATTTT
CASSSGDRVGNQPQHF
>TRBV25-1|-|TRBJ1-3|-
TGTGCCAGCAGTGACTTGGGAGTTGGTGGAAACACCATATATTTT
CASSDLGVGGNTIYF
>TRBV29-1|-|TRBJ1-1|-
TGCAGCGTTGAAGATAGTTCCGGGGTAAAAGCTTTCTTT
CSVEDSSGVKAFF
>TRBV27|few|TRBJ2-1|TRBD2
TGCGCCAGCAGCTTGGGAGGGGTTGAGCAGTTCTTC
CASSLGGVEQFF
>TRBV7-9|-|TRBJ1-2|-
TGTGCCAGCGGGGGCATCTATGGCTACACCTTC
CASGGIYGYTF
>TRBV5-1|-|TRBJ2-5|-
TGCGCCAGCAGCTTGGTACAGGGAGGGGGAGAGACCCAGTACTTC
CASSLVQGGGETQYF
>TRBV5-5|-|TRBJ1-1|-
TGTGCCAGCACGAACGGGGGATGGGACACTGAAGCTTTCTTT
CASTNGGWDTEAFF
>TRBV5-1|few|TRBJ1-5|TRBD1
TGCGCCAGCAGCTTCGGACAGGGGACTCAGCCCCAGCATTTT
CASSFGQGTQPQHF
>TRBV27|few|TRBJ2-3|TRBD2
TGTGCCGCAGCAGTCGGGGGCGGGGGGTTCAGCACAGATACGCAGTATTTT
CAAAVGGGGFSTDTQYF
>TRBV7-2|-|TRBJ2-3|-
TGTGCCAGCAGCTGGACACACACAGATACGCAGTATTTT
CASSWTHTDTQYF
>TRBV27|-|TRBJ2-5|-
TGTGCCAGCAGTTTCGGGAACCCGGAGACCCAGTACTTC
CASSFGNPETQYF
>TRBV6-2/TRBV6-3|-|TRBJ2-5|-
TGTGCCAGCAGAGACCGCCGGGGAACCCAAGAGACCCAGTACTTC
CASRDRRGTQETQYF
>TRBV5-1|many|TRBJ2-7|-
TGCGCCAGCAAACTCAGGAATACGGGCGACGAGCAGTACTTC
CASKLRNTGDEQYF
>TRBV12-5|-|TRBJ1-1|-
TGTGCTAGTGGCTCGACGGACGCGAACACTGAAGCTTTCTTT
CASGSTDANTEAFF
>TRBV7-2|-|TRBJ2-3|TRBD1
TGTGCCAGCAGCAGACAGGGGAACACAGATACGCAGTATTTT
CASSRQGNTDTQYF
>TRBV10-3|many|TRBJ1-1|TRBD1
TGTGCCATCAGTGATAAACAGGGGGGCTACACTGAAGCTTTCTTT
CAISDKQGGYTEAFF
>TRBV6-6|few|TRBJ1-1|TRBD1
TGTGCCAGCAGGCAAGACAGGGGTCGTGGTATCACTGAAGCTTTCTTT
CASRQDRGRGITEAFF
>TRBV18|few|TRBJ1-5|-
TGTGCCAGCTCACCACATAACAGGGCGGGCCAGCCCCAGCATTTT
CASSPHNRAGQPQHF
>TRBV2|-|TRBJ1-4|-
TGTGCCAGCAACCTGGAGGGTGAAAAACTGTTTTTT
CASNLEGEKLFF
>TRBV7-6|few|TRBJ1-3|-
TGTGCCAGCAGCTTACGGTGGCGGGGAACCCCTGGAAACACCATATATTTT
CASSLRWRGTPGNTIYF
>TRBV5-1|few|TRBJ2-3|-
TGCGCCAGCAGCTTACGCCAGGGTTGGATAGATACGCAGTATTTT
CASSLRQGWIDTQYF
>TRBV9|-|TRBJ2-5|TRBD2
TGTGCCAGCAGCGTAGCTCCCGTTAAGCGGGGGGGCCTCGAGACCCAGTACTTC
CASSVAPVKRGGLETQYF
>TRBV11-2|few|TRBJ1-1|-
TGTGCCAGCAGCTTAGATGGGAATTGGGGCACTGAAGCTTTCTTT
CASSLDGNWGTEAFF
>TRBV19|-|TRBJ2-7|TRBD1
TGTGCCAGTAGCCCCGACAGGGATACTGAGCAGTACTTC
CASSPDRDTEQYF
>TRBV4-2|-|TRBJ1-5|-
TGTGCCAGCAGCCAAACGGACGTAGACAATCAGCCCCAGCATTTT
CASSQTDVDNQPQHF
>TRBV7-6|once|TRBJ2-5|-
TGTGCCAGCAGCTTGCGGGCCGAGGGCGGTGAGACCCAGTACTTC
CASSLRAEGGETQYF
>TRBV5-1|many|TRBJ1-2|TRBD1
TGCGCCAGCAGCTCGTCCGGGACAGGGAACTATGGCTACACCTTC
CASSSSGTGNYGYTF
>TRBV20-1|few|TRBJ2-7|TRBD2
TGCAGTGCTAGAGAAACTAGCGGGGGGCTTCGGGAGCAGTACTTC
CSARETSGGLREQYF
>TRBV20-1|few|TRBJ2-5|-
TGCAGTGCTAGGGGAGTGGAGACCCAGTACTTC
CSARGVETQYF
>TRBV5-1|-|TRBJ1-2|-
TGCGCCAGCAGTTTTGGCCCAGACATCTTACGCTATGGCTACACCTTC
CASSFGPDILRYGYTF
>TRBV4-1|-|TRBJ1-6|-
TGCGCCAGCAGCCAAGATTCGGACAGTCGATATTCACCCCTCCACTTT
CASSQDSDSRYSPLHF
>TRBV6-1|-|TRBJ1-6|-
TGTGCCAGCAGTGAAGCACGTAGTTCACCCCTCCACTTT
CASSEARSSPLHF
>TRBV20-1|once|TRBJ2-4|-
TGCAGTGCTAGAAAGACAGCGAAAAACATTCAGTACTTC
CSARKTAKNIQYF
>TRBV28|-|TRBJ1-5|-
TGTGCCAGCAGTTTATACAAGCAGCCCCAGCATTTT
CASSLYKQPQHF
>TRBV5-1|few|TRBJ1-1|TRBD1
TGCGCCAGCAGCTTGGCCGCGACAGGGTTTACTGAAGCTTTCTTT
CASSLAATGFTEAFF
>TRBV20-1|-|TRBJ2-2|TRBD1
TGCAGTGCAGCCGACAGGGGCAACACCGGGGAGCTGTTTTTT
CSAADRGNTGELFF
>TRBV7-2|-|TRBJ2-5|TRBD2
TGTGCCAGCAGCGTGATTACTAGCGACCAAGAGACCCAGTACTTC
CASSVITSDQETQYF
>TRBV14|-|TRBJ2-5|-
TGTGCCAGCAGCCAAGTCTTCTCCGGGGCGGAGACCCAGTACTTC
CASSQVFSGAETQYF
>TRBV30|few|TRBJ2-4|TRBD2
TGTGCCTGGAGTCTCGGGACTAGCGGGGAAAACATTCAGTACTTC
CAWSLGTSGENIQYF
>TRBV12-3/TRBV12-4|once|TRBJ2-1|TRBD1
TGTGCCAGCAGTCCCGTCGGGCAGGGGGCGAATGAGCAGTTCTTC
CASSPVGQGANEQFF
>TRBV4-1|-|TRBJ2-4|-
TGCGCCAGCAGCCAAGAGGGCCGGGGAGGTGGCATTCAGTACTTC
CASSQEGRGGGIQYF
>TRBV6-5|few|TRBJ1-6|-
TGTGCCAGCAGTTACTCGAGGGGAACCTATAATTCACCCCTCCACTTT
CASSYSRGTYNSPLHF
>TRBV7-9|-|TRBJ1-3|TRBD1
TGTGCCAGCAGCTCAACTTTGTGGGACAGTACTGGAAACACCATATATTTT
CASSSTLWDSTGNTIYF
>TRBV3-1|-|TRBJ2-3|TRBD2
TGTGCCAGCAGCCGCCGAGCGGGGCGCACAGATACGCAGTATTTT
CASSRRAGRTDTQYF
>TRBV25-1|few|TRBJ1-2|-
TGTGCCAGCAGTGAACCCGCGGAGAGGGGTGGCTACACCTTC
CASSEPAERGGYTF
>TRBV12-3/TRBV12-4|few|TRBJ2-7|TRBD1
TGTGCCAGCACCTCCGGACAGGGGAGCTACGAGCAGTACTTC
CASTSGQGSYEQYF
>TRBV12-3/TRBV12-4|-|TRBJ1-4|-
TGTGCCAGCAGCCTCAGGGTTGCTAATGAAAAACTGTTTTTT
CASSLRVANEKLFF
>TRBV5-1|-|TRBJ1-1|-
TGCGCCAGCAGCTTGTTCGACTTGGGTAACACTGAAGCTTTCTTT
CASSLFDLGNTEAFF
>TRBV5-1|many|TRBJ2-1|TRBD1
TGCGCCAGCAGCGGACAGGGGGCGGCCTACAATGAGCAGTTCTTC
CASSGQGAAYNEQFF